The clone carrying this TCR beta chain was detected ten times or more. As yet, its antigen is unknown. The data originate from a study of T cell repertoires in cytomegalovirus infection. One entry per CDR3 protein, called by TCRdb with MiXCR from the reads. The sample contains some 920,000 distinct CDR3 sequences, 31% of which appear only once. General study results and limits: Of the TCR beta families, the public ones yielded a cumulative frequency that identified carriers of CMV plus the relevant HLA.

Per the germline V gene, CDR1 is SGHTA and CDR2 is FQGNSA. The CDR3 extends over 14 amino acids. V dropped 1 base and J dropped 7; count of bases not matched to a gene: 4. The clonotype originates from a human donor in good health (CMV status not recorded). Some clones in this sample may be carry-over from other donors' samples. J is TRBJ1-5 and V is TRBV7-2; TRBD1 matches at 7 bases. Source: cultured CD8+ T cells from PBMCs, taken from culture after CMV antigen stimulation. The CDR3 DNA follows: TGTGCCAGCAGCTTAGGACAGGGCGAACAGCCCCAGCATTTT. Translated: CASSLGQGEQPQHF.